The next 22 T cell receptor beta chains were all read from a single sample in a study of Graves' ophthalmopathy and Graves' hyperthyroidism (dated by TCRdb to the late 2010s). The instrument was an Illumina HiSeq 2000. TCR beta CDR3 regions were amplified from RNA transcripts for repertoire sequencing. A first-round RT-PCR used HTBI primers with the Qiagen OneStep RT-PCR kit, followed by a second-round multiplex PCR, size selection and purification. The public reads were reanalyzed by TCRdb: fastp trimming at Q25, MiXCR alignment, in-frame beta chains only. Each entry is one CDR3 protein sequence, shown with its most common DNA and genes. This sample is represented by 350,000 to 450,000 distinct CDR3 sequences; roughly 21% of them were singletons. The ten biggest clones cover under 3.5% of the sample. The sequenced sample consisted of peripheral blood. The receptor source for this set is a woman between 18 and 29 years old with stable Graves' hyperthyroidism. Donor details come from another sample of the same person, matched by shared clones.

The rearrangement uses TRBV6-1 and TRBJ2-7; 7 positions match TRBD1. The germline V gene encodes CDR1 MNHNS and CDR2 SASEGT. The V segment lost 8 bases and the J segment 2 bases; nucleotides outside the gene matches: 6. The CDR3 length is 13 residues. CDR3 DNA: TGTGCCAGCGAGGACAGGCGAACCTACGAGCAGTACTTC. Its protein is CASEDRRTYEQYF.

This clonotype appeared many times. The chain links TRBV15 to TRBJ2-3; D may be TRBD2 (6 bases). Trimming stripped 5 bases from V and 0 bases from J, with 12 bases between. In germline, CDR1 is LNHNV, CDR2 YYDKDF (reference sequence). There are 15 residues in the CDR3. This CDR3 reads CATSESGPSTDTQYF. The CDR3 DNA follows: TGTGCCACCAGCGAAAGCGGGCCTAGCACAGATACGCAGTATTTT.

This clonotype was counted between two and nine times. This chain connects TRBV28 to TRBJ2-5; the D gene is possibly TRBD2 (5 bases). V lost 3 bases to trimming and J lost 1 base, with 12 bases between them. The germline V gene encodes CDR1 MDHEN and CDR2 SYDVKM. The CDR3 totals 15 residues. The CDR3 here is CASSFRRGPQETQYF. The CDR3, as DNA: TGTGCCAGCAGTTTCCGGAGAGGGCCCCAAGAGACCCAGTACTTC.

This clonotype was counted many times. This rearrangement joins TRBV5-1 to TRBJ2-2; D may be TRBD1 (6 bases). CDR3 size: 15 residues. The germline CDR1 and CDR2 sequences are SGHRS and YFSETQ. Trimming stripped 2 bases from V and 0 bases from J, with 8 bases between. The CDR3 is CASSFGQSNTGELFF. CDR3 coding DNA: TGCGCCAGCAGCTTTGGACAGTCGAACACCGGGGAGCTGTTTTTT.

Only one count was recorded for this clonotype. A read error may account for a junction end that differs from germline. This rearrangement joins TRBV20-1 to TRBJ2-7; maybe TRBD2 (5 bases). Germline V gene sequence: CDR1 DFQATT, CDR2 SNEGSKA (reference sequence). CDR3 size: 15 residues. CDR3 residues: CSASGDLLSRESMDF. The CDR3 DNA reads as TGCAGTGCTTCAGGAGATTTGCTCTCTCGGGAATCGATGGACTTC.

The CDR3 region has the DNA TGTGCCAGCAGCCGAGGGGGGACACTTAGTTCCTACGAGCAGTACTTC. Its translation: CASSRGGTLSSYEQYF. The V call is TRBV11-1, the J call TRBJ2-7; D possibly uses TRBD1 or TRBD2 (6 bases each). The CDR3 runs 16 residues. Germline assignment: CDR1 SGHAT and CDR2 FQDESV (reference sequence). The germline V and J ends were trimmed by 5 bases and 1 base, with 18 bases remaining between them.

This clonotype has more than one count but fewer than ten. This chain links TRBV6-5 with TRBJ2-5; D call uncertain. Trimming shortened V by 6 bases and J by 4 bases, and 12 bases separated the two germline ends. The germline gives CDR1 MNHEY, CDR2 SVGAGI. The CDR3 runs 13 residues. DNA for the CDR3: TGTGCCAGCAGAATAGACCGCGCAGAGACCCAGTACTTC. It codes for CASRIDRAETQYF.

This clonotype occurred many times. The chain combines TRBV19 with TRBJ2-7; D possibly corresponds to TRBD2 (5 bases). This CDR3 has 14 amino acids. The V gene lost 1 base and the J gene lost 5 bases, with 12 bases spanning the gap. Germline V gene data show CDR1 as LNHDA and CDR2 as SQIVND (reference sequence). The CDR3 DNA follows: TGTGCCAGTAGTATAGCGGTCTACGGGGACGAGCAGTACTTC. This sequence encodes CASSIAVYGDEQYF.

This clonotype has ten or more counts. The chain combines TRBV2 with TRBJ1-2, with D tentatively TRBD1 (6 bases). The V end lost 3 bases, the J end lost 1 base, and 12 bases lay between the germline ends. CDR1 and CDR2 from the germline V gene are SNHLY and FYNNEI. This CDR3 spans 15 amino acids. CDR3 sequence: CASSEGGALNYGYTF. The CDR3 DNA is TGTGCCAGCAGTGAGGGGGGCGCGCTTAACTATGGCTACACCTTC.

This clonotype was observed a few times. This chain connects TRBV10-1 to TRBJ1-2; a weak D match, TRBD1 (6 bases). With 5 bases removed from V and 5 bases from J, the gap between germline ends came to 15 bases. Germline V gene data show CDR1 as WNHNN and CDR2 as SYGVQD (reference sequence). This CDR3 contains 14 residues. CDR3 loop: CASSPRDNKYGYTF. The DNA of the CDR3 is TGCGCCAGCAGTCCTCGGGACAATAAATATGGCTACACCTTC.

This clonotype appeared a few times. A clone one base away is much larger, so this may be a read error. The chain has TRBV7-9 and TRBJ2-5, with D maybe TRBD2 (6 bases). Germline lookup yields CDR1 SEHNR and CDR2 FQNEAQ (reference sequence). The CDR3 consists of 14 residues. The CDR3 spells CASSLSGTGETKYF. CDR3 nucleotides: TGTGCCAGCAGCTTATCCGGGACTGGAGAGACCAAGTACTTC.

J is TRBJ2-7 and V is TRBV3-1; 9 bases line up with TRBD1. Trimming at V came to 2 bases and at J to 3 bases, leaving 5 bases not matched to a gene. Germline CDR1 is LGHDT and CDR2 is YNNKEL (reference sequence). This CDR3 comprises 15 residues. The CDR3 is CASSQLGTGRYEQYF. As DNA, the CDR3 is TGTGCCAGCAGCCAATTGGGGACAGGGCGCTACGAGCAGTACTTC.

This clonotype has a count of ten or more. The chain couples TRBV5-1 to TRBJ2-5; TRBD2 agrees at 14 bases. The CDR3 sequence is 16 residues long. CDR1 and CDR2 (germline): SGHRS, YFSETQ. J lost 1 base, V lost 4 bases, and 3 bases had no gene match. CDR3: CASSRGTSGSQETQYF. The DNA for the CDR3 is TGCGCCAGCAGCCGGGGGACTAGCGGGAGCCAAGAGACCCAGTACTTC. The full variable domain, rest sourced from reference TRBV5-1 and TRBJ2-5, is KAGVTQTPRYLIKTRGQQVTLSCSPISGHRSVSWYQQTPGQGLQFLFEYFSETQRNKGNFPGRFSGRQFSNSRSEMNVSTLELGDSALYLCASSRGTSGSQETQYFGPGTRLLVL.

This clonotype was detected many times. V gene TRBV6-2 or TRBV6-3 combines with J gene TRBJ2-7; 10 bases match TRBD1. The CDR3 covers 15 residues. V was pared by 2 bases and J by 3 bases, with 4 bases of the junction left unmatched. The germline gives CDR1 MNHEY, CDR2 SVGEGT. The CDR3 spells CASSYRDRGNYEQYF. CDR3 nucleotide sequence: TGTGCCAGCAGTTACCGGGACAGGGGAAACTACGAGCAGTACTTC.

In its sample, this clonotype was seen a few times. The rearrangement links TRBV18 to TRBJ1-5, with no clear D. This CDR3 comprises 14 residues. Trimming stripped 2 bases from V and 5 bases from J, with 10 bases between. Germline V gene lookup returns CDR1 KGHSH and CDR2 LQKENI. The CDR3 DNA reads as TGTGCCAGCTCACCATCCGGGGATTATCAGCCCCAGCATTTT. Its protein is CASSPSGDYQPQHF. Together with reference TRBV18 and TRBJ1-5, the CDR3 gives the full variable domain: NAGVMQNPRHLVRRRGQEARLRCSPMKGHSHVYWYRQLPEEGLKFMVYLQKENIIDESGMPKERFSAEFPKEGPSILRIQQVVRGDSAAYFCASSPSGDYQPQHFGDGTRLSIL.

In this sample, this clonotype turned up many times. The rearrangement joins TRBV7-2 to TRBJ2-5; 8 positions agree with TRBD2. V lost 1 base and J lost 5; bases outside the gene matches: 6. The CDR3 sequence is 15 residues long. Germline V CDR1 and CDR2: SGHTA, FQGNSA. Here the CDR3 reads CASSLGVAGLETQYF. In DNA, the CDR3 is TGTGCCAGCAGCTTAGGGGTAGCGGGACTGGAGACCCAGTACTTC.

With regard to this clonotype: Because it lacks the conserved phenylalanine or tryptophan at the end, this CDR3 is likely a read error. V gene TRBV2 combines with J gene TRBJ2-5; possible D gene TRBD2, 6 bases. The CDR3 consists of 14 residues. Germline CDR1 reads SNHLY; CDR2 reads FYNNEI. Written as DNA, the CDR3 is TGTGCCAGCAAAAGTAATGGCCCGGGGGAGACGCAGTACTCC. Its protein is CASKSNGPGETQYS.

This clonotype was seen at least ten times. The gene calls are TRBV7-9 and TRBJ1-2; D is unclear. V dropped 5 bases and J dropped 8 bases, with 12 bases sitting between them. Germline V gives CDR1 SEHNR, CDR2 FQNEAQ (reference sequence). CDR3 length: 12 residues. The CDR3 protein is CASSRVRAGYTF. In nucleotides, the CDR3 is TGTGCCAGCAGCCGGGTTAGGGCCGGCTACACCTTC.

The chain carries TRBV20-1 and TRBJ1-2; perhaps TRBD1 as D (5 bases). V was pared by 5 bases and J by 3 bases, with 19 bases between. The V gene's germline CDR1 is DFQATT and CDR2 SNEGSKA (reference sequence). This CDR3 is built from 15 residues. CDR3 in amino acids: CSAGRDARFDYGYTF. CDR3 bases: TGCAGTGCTGGACGGGACGCACGATTTGACTATGGCTACACCTTC.

The chain employs TRBV2 and TRBJ1-1; the match to TRBD1 covers 7 bases. V was pared by 10 bases and J by 4 bases, with 9 bases of the junction left unmatched. Germline lookup yields CDR1 SNHLY and CDR2 FYNNEI. The CDR3 spans 13 residues. The CDR3 spells CATHRGGVTEAFF. The CDR3 bases are TGTGCCACACACAGGGGAGGGGTCACTGAAGCTTTCTTT.

This clonotype was picked up many times. The chain uses TRBV30 and TRBJ2-7, with TRBD1 matching over 7 bases. The V gene's germline CDR1 is GTSNPN and CDR2 SVGIG (reference sequence). This CDR3 spans 15 amino acids. J gave up 4 bases and V 0 bases, and 9 bases lay outside the gene matches. CDR3 DNA sequence: TGTGCCTGGAGTGTACCAGGGGGTGGACATTACGAGCAGTACTTC. It translates to CAWSVPGGGHYEQYF.

This clonotype came up a few times. This chain uses TRBV4-3 with TRBJ2-2, with D possibly matching TRBD2 (6 bases). Trimming took off 3 bases at V and 0 bases at J, with 11 bases between the two ends. The CDR3 contains 16 residues. Germline V lookup: CDR1 LGHNA, CDR2 YSLEER. For the CDR3, the DNA is TGCGCCAGCAGCCACCGGGGGTTCGCGAACACCGGGGAGCTGTTTTTT. It codes for CASSHRGFANTGELFF.